The 20 T cell receptor beta chains presented below share a single source sample, sequenced in a study of blood T cell repertoires in COVID-19. This table comes from immunoSEQ multiplex PCR, and its TCRdb copy is limited to in-frame clones, with some not included. The sample gives 310,000 or so clones, over 80% of which show up once; about 8.9% is in the top ten. The sequenced material came from PBMCs or T cells enriched from blood (not recorded which). The receptors stem from a woman between 18 and 29 years old who had recovered from COVID-19.

This clone was counted a single time. The chain employs TRBV7-2 and TRBJ2-7, with no clear D. The CDR3 consists of 12 residues. Looked up from germline, CDR1 is SGHTA and CDR2 is FQGNSA. V was pared by 2 bases and J by 6 bases, with 8 bases between. In nucleotides, the CDR3 is TGTGCCAGCAGCTTACGTAACAGCGAGCAGTACTTC. It codes for CASSLRNSEQYF.

The chain recombines TRBV2 with TRBJ1-3; TRBD1 is a possible D gene (5 bases). CDR1 is SNHLY, CDR2 FYNNEI, per germline. The CDR3 has 13 residues. V lost 4 bases, J lost 4 bases, and 8 bases lay in between. This CDR3 reads CASSVTVGNTIYF. CDR3 coding DNA: TGTGCCAGCAGTGTGACAGTAGGAAACACCATATATTTT.

The V and J genes are TRBV12-5 and TRBJ2-1, with a possible D match to TRBD1 (6 bases). This CDR3 has 16 amino acids. From germline, CDR1 is LGHNT and CDR2 FRNRAP. With 6 bases removed from V and 9 bases from J, the gap between germline ends came to 24 bases. CDR3 nucleotide sequence: TGTGCTAGTGGCCCCGTCGAGACAGGTGCGACGGGTGAGCAGTTCTTC. Protein: CASGPVETGATGEQFF.

The J gene is TRBJ1-1, the V gene TRBV4-3; perhaps TRBD1 as D (6 bases). The V and J ends lost 1 base and 4 bases respectively, with 19 bases between them. The CDR3 has 17 amino acids. Germline V gene lookup returns CDR1 LGHNA and CDR2 YSLEER. The chain's CDR3 is CASSQVEIQGNPTEAFF. The CDR3 nucleotides are TGCGCCAGCAGCCAAGTGGAGATACAGGGAAACCCCACTGAAGCTTTCTTT.

The chain joins TRBV7-6 to TRBJ2-2; the match to TRBD2 covers 7 bases. Looked up from germline, CDR1 is SGHVS and CDR2 is FNYEAQ. The CDR3 is 15 residues long. Germline trimming cut 5 bases from V and 1 base from J; bases unmatched to any gene: 4. The CDR3 region has the DNA TGTGCCAGCAGCCCCCCGGGGGGGAACACCGGGGAGCTGTTTTTT. This translates into CASSPPGGNTGELFF.

This clone showed up just once. The chain joins TRBV7-9 to TRBJ2-7; 8 bases align to TRBD1. Per germline, CDR1 SEHNR and CDR2 FQNEAQ (reference sequence). The junction had 3 bases not matched to a gene; V was cut back by 3 bases and J by 2 bases. This CDR3 region has 14 residues. DNA for the CDR3: TGTGCCAGCAGCTTGACAGGGGACCCCTACGAGCAGTACTTC. This encodes CASSLTGDPYEQYF.

The gene calls are TRBV7-6 and TRBJ2-1, with TRBD2 matching 11 bases. The V gene's germline CDR1 is SGHVS and CDR2 FNYEAQ. This CDR3 comprises 16 residues. Trimming removed 5 bases from V and 5 bases from J; junction bases left unmatched: 8. The CDR3 nucleotides are TGTGCCAGCAGCCACCCCGGGACTAGCGGAAACAATGAGCAGTTCTTC. It codes for CASSHPGTSGNNEQFF.

J is TRBJ1-1 and V is TRBV5-5, with D possibly TRBD1 on 6 matching bases. The length of the CDR3 is 13 residues. V was trimmed by 6 bases and J by 2 bases, leaving 11 bases between them. CDR1 SGHKS and CDR2 YYEKEE come from the germline V gene (reference sequence). The chain's CDR3 is CASTWGQNTEAFF. In DNA form, the CDR3 reads TGTGCCAGCACCTGGGGACAAAACACTGAAGCTTTCTTT. Looking up the rest from reference TRBV5-5 and TRBJ1-1 gives the full variable domain: DAGVTQSPTHLIKTRGQQVTLRCSPISGHKSVSWYQQVLGQGPQFIFQYYEKEERGRGNFPDRFSARQFPNYSSELNVNALLLGDSALYLCASTWGQNTEAFFGQGTRLTVV.

V and J are TRBV24-1 and TRBJ2-2; 9 bases are a match to TRBD2. Germline CDR1 KGHDR, CDR2 SFDVKD. This CDR3 comprises 15 residues. V dropped 5 bases and J dropped 3; count of bases not matched to a gene: 3. The DNA of the CDR3 is TGTGCCACCAGTGTGGCGGGAGGGCACACCGGGGAGCTGTTTTTT. Its protein is CATSVAGGHTGELFF.

The chain employs TRBV5-6 and TRBJ2-3; 9 bases are shared with TRBD2. The germline CDR1 and CDR2 sequences are SGHDT and YYEEEE. This CDR3 region has 16 residues. V lost 2 bases and J lost 0; bases outside the gene matches: 4. CDR3 coding DNA: TGTGCCAGCAGCTTCTTAGCGGGAGCGAGCACAGATACGCAGTATTTT. Protein: CASSFLAGASTDTQYF.

The chain recombines TRBV15 with TRBJ1-2, with 8 positions matching TRBD1. The ends lost 0 bases at V and 13 bases at J; junction bases unmatched: 10. Germline-derived CDR1 and CDR2 are LNHNV and YYDKDF (reference sequence). This CDR3 contains 14 residues. CDR3 sequence reads: CATSREVLGQGLTF. As DNA, the CDR3 is TGTGCCACCAGCAGAGAAGTATTAGGACAGGGCCTCACCTTC. The full variable domain, with the rest looked up from reference TRBV15 and TRBJ1-2, is DAMVIQNPRYQVTQFGKPVTLSCSQTLNHNVMYWYQQKSSQAPKLLFHYYDKDFNNEADTPDNFQSRRPNTSFCFLDIRSPGLGDTAMYLCATSREVLGQGLTFGSGTRLTVV.

The chain joins TRBV4-3 to TRBJ2-3; 11 nucleotides match TRBD2. Germline CDR1 and CDR2: LGHNA and YSLEER. Germline trimming cut 4 bases from V and 2 bases from J; bases unmatched to any gene: 2. The CDR3 is 15 amino acids. CDR3 amino acids: CASSLGLAATDTQYF. CDR3 nucleotide sequence: TGCGCCAGCAGCCTGGGACTAGCGGCCACAGATACGCAGTATTTT.

V gene TRBV20-1 combines with J gene TRBJ1-2; 9 bases are a match to TRBD1. The CDR3 runs 11 residues. CDR1 DFQATT and CDR2 SNEGSKA come from the germline V gene (reference sequence). CDR3 sequence (DNA): TGCAGGGGGGACAGGGCCGATGGCTACACCTTC. It codes for CRGDRADGYTF.

The DNA of the CDR3 is TGTGCCAGCAGCTCAGGGTGGAACACTGAAGCTTTCTTT. It specifies CASSSGWNTEAFF. The chain links TRBV11-2 to TRBJ1-1; TRBD1 is a possible D gene (5 bases). CDR3 length: 13 amino acids. CDR1 and CDR2 from the germline V gene are SGHAT and FQNNGV. V lost 4 bases and J 1 base, leaving 7 bases between the germline ends.

The V gene is TRBV5-1, the J gene TRBJ2-7, with 9 bases fitting TRBD2. J lost 2 bases, V lost 2 bases, and 8 bases had no gene match. Looked up from germline, CDR1 is SGHRS and CDR2 is YFSETQ. The CDR3 consists of 16 residues. The CDR3 sequence is CASSFLAGVVPYEQYF. The CDR3 coding sequence is TGCGCCAGCAGCTTTTTAGCGGGAGTAGTCCCCTACGAGCAGTACTTC. Combining the CDR3 with reference TRBV5-1 and TRBJ2-7 gives the whole variable domain KAGVTQTPRYLIKTRGQQVTLSCSPISGHRSVSWYQQTPGQGLQFLFEYFSETQRNKGNFPGRFSGRQFSNSRSEMNVSTLELGDSALYLCASSFLAGVVPYEQYFGPGTRLTVT.

This rearrangement joins TRBV9 to TRBJ2-1; D may be TRBD2 (5 bases). Germline V lookup: CDR1 SGDLS, CDR2 YYNGEE. V was trimmed by 0 bases and J by 0 bases, leaving 7 bases between them. CDR3 length equals 15 residues. The CDR3 nucleotides read TGTGCCAGCAGCGTAGGGACTGGCTCCTACAATGAGCAGTTCTTC. It is translated as CASSVGTGSYNEQFF. The whole variable domain, remainder taken from reference TRBV9 and TRBJ2-1, is DSGVTQTPKHLITATGQRVTLRCSPRSGDLSVYWYQQSLDQGLQFLIQYYNGEERAKGNILERFSAQQFPDLHSELNLSSLELGDSALYFCASSVGTGSYNEQFFGPGTRLTVL.

The chain combines TRBV6-2 or TRBV6-3 with TRBJ2-7; perhaps TRBD1 as D (7 bases). The CDR3 length is 18 residues. CDR1 and CDR2 from the germline V gene are MNHEY and SVGEGT. V gave up 3 bases and J gave up 9 bases, with 30 bases separating them. CDR3 sequence reads: CASSYLRGTGTVKARQYF. In DNA, the CDR3 is TGTGCCAGCAGTTATTTGCGGGGAACCGGGACAGTCAAAGCGAGGCAGTACTTC.

The chain joins TRBV4-1 to TRBJ2-5, with 9 bases matching TRBD1. CDR3 length: 15 residues. Germline lookup yields CDR1 MGHRA and CDR2 YSYEKL. V was pared by 4 bases and J by 5 bases, with 8 bases of the junction left unmatched. Here the CDR3 DNA reads TGCGCCAGCAGCCCAACGGACAGGGGCGCGGAGACCCAGTACTTC. It yields the protein CASSPTDRGAETQYF.

The CDR3 loop reads CASRWTAREQYF. CDR3 DNA: TGTGCCAGCAGATGGACAGCGCGAGAGCAGTACTTC. The rearrangement joins TRBV25-1 to TRBJ2-7; perhaps TRBD1 as D (6 bases). Germline assignment: CDR1 MGHDK and CDR2 SYGVNS. Trimming took off 6 bases at V and 7 bases at J, with 13 bases between the two ends. The CDR3 contains 12 residues.

This chain uses TRBV27 with TRBJ2-5; D is possibly TRBD1 (5 bases). The germline gives CDR1 MNHEY, CDR2 SMNVEV (reference sequence). The CDR3 length is 14 residues. Trimming took off 8 bases at V and 10 bases at J, with 23 bases between the two ends. The CDR3 DNA is TGTGCCAGCGCCCCTGGGCAGGGTTACCACGGCCAGTACTTC. It specifies CASAPGQGYHGQYF.